One sample yielded the 30 T cell receptor beta chains listed below, sequenced in a study of cytomegalovirus exposure and HLA in healthy donors. PCR employed 60 Vbeta and 13 Jbeta primers. Produced via immunoSEQ multiplex PCR; TCRdb's table is partial and in-frame only. The table has over 60,000 clones, roughly four fifths seen once. The sequenced material came from PBMCs. These receptors all stem from a woman between 25 and 40 years old in good health and CMV-seropositive.

This clone was seen a handful of times. The rearrangement uses TRBV7-3 and TRBJ2-1; D may be TRBD2 (7 bases). Looked up from germline, CDR1 is SGHTA and CDR2 is FQGTGA. This CDR3 spans 15 amino acids. V dropped 3 bases and J dropped 7 bases, with 16 bases sitting between them. The CDR3 loop is CASSLGGGLGNEQFF. CDR3 nucleotides: TGTGCCAGCAGCTTGGGAGGGGGGCTCGGAAATGAGCAGTTCTTC.

The J gene is TRBJ2-7, the V gene TRBV28; tentatively, D is TRBD1 (6 bases). In germline, CDR1 is MDHEN, CDR2 SYDVKM. CDR3 length: 13 residues. V lost 6 bases, J lost 0 bases, and 9 bases lay in between. DNA for the CDR3: TGTGCCAGCAGCTGGACAGACTCCTACGAGCAGTACTTC. It yields the protein CASSWTDSYEQYF.

On this clone: One end of the junction fails to match germline, which may point to a read error. The chain has TRBV10-3 and TRBJ2-7; D perhaps matches TRBD1 (6 bases). The germline V gene has CDR1 ENHRY and CDR2 SYGVKD. The CDR3 extends over 12 amino acids. CDR3 coding DNA: TGTGCCATCAGTGGAATAACTGGGGGACACAACTTC. This gives the protein CAISGITGGHNF.

This clone was counted once. The gene calls are TRBV7-9 and TRBJ2-7; perhaps TRBD2 as D (5 bases). The CDR3 runs 16 residues. Germline CDR1 and CDR2: SEHNR and FQNEAQ (reference sequence). Trimming took 2 bases from V and 0 from J, leaving 14 bases between them. The CDR3 bases are TGTGCCAGCAGCTTAACCCGGGGAAGGGACTCCTACGAGCAGTACTTC. Its protein product is CASSLTRGRDSYEQYF.

A remark on this clone: Other DNA sequences in this specimen translate into the identical CDR3. The chain recombines TRBV7-9 with TRBJ1-4; 9 nucleotides align to TRBD1. The V gene end was trimmed by 6 bases and the J gene end by 5 bases; junction bases not matched to a gene: 4. The CDR3 extends over 14 amino acids. Germline V gene lookup returns CDR1 SEHNR and CDR2 FQNEAQ (reference sequence). The CDR3 sequence is CASSLDRGNEKLFF. The CDR3 coding sequence is TGTGCCAGCAGTCTCGACAGGGGGAATGAAAAACTGTTTTTT.

This chain uses TRBV7-9 with TRBJ2-1; D unclear. The germline gives CDR1 SEHNR, CDR2 FQNEAQ (reference sequence). V lost 5 bases, J lost 6 bases, and 5 bases lay in between. The CDR3 has 11 amino acids. In DNA form, the CDR3 reads TGTGCCAGCAGCCGTTCCAATGAGCAGTTCTTC. Protein product: CASSRSNEQFF.

The chain links TRBV15 to TRBJ2-1; TRBD2 is a possible D gene (5 bases). The ends were cut back, 0 bases at V and 10 bases at J, with 10 bases in the middle. There are 13 residues in the CDR3. From germline, CDR1 is LNHNV and CDR2 YYDKDF (reference sequence). CDR3 residues: CATSRDYGGEQFF. CDR3 DNA sequence: TGTGCCACCAGCAGAGATTATGGCGGGGAGCAGTTCTTC. The full variable domain, completed using reference TRBV15 and TRBJ2-1, is DAMVIQNPRYQVTQFGKPVTLSCSQTLNHNVMYWYQQKSSQAPKLLFHYYDKDFNNEADTPDNFQSRRPNTSFCFLDIRSPGLGDTAMYLCATSRDYGGEQFFGPGTRLTVL.

This sequence joins TRBV6-1 and TRBJ2-7; 7 positions agree with TRBD2. This CDR3 comprises 15 residues. Germline trimming cut 5 bases from V and 3 bases from J; bases unmatched to any gene: 10. Germline V gives CDR1 MNHNS, CDR2 SASEGT. CDR3 nucleotide sequence: TGTGCCAGCAGTTTTGAGATGGGGGGGGTCTACGAGCAGTACTTC. It is translated as CASSFEMGGVYEQYF.

This sequence joins TRBV4-1 and TRBJ2-2; TRBD2 aligns across 10 bases. The CDR3 contains 16 residues. Germline loops: CDR1 MGHRA, CDR2 YSYEKL. V shed 1 base, J shed 9 bases, and the junction held 8 bases outside the gene matches. The CDR3 nucleotides are TGCGCCAGCAGCCAAGCGGCTAGCGGGAGAGGCTGGGAGCTGTTTTTT. As protein: CASSQAASGRGWELFF.

This clone was recorded only once. The V call is TRBV29-1, the J call TRBJ1-2, with D perhaps matching TRBD1 (6 bases). This CDR3 has 16 amino acids. Germline V gives CDR1 SQVTM, CDR2 ANQGSEA. The ends were cut back, 5 bases at V and 1 base at J, with 20 bases in the middle. CDR3 region: CSVTGQPEPFNYGYTF. The CDR3 DNA sequence: TGCAGCGTTACCGGACAGCCCGAACCTTTTAACTATGGCTACACCTTC.

The chain recombines TRBV4-2 with TRBJ2-2; a possible D gene is TRBD2 (5 bases). The CDR3 spans 16 residues. The V gene lost 1 base and the J gene lost 1 base, with 10 bases spanning the gap. Germline-derived CDR1 and CDR2 are LGHNA and YNFKEQ. CDR3 amino acids: CASSQGEWRNTGELFF. The CDR3, as DNA: TGTGCCAGCAGCCAAGGGGAGTGGAGGAACACCGGGGAGCTGTTTTTT.

V gene TRBV9 combines with J gene TRBJ2-1; D may be TRBD1 (6 bases). Germline CDR1 and CDR2: SGDLS and YYNGEE. The CDR3 has 15 amino acids. V dropped 3 bases and J dropped 10 bases, with 20 bases sitting between them. This CDR3 is CASSDLTGRGDEQFF. The CDR3 DNA sequence: TGTGCCAGCAGCGACCTAACAGGGCGAGGCGACGAGCAGTTCTTC.

There are a few counts of this clone. V is TRBV25-1 and J is TRBJ2-2, with 8 bases lining up with TRBD1. CDR1 and CDR2 (germline): MGHDK, SYGVNS. J was trimmed by 5 bases and V by 3 bases; bases with no gene match: 8. This CDR3 has 16 residues. The CDR3 bases are TGTGCCAGCAGTGACCCCGGACAGGGTTGGACCGGGGAGCTGTTTTTT. Translated: CASSDPGQGWTGELFF.

This chain joins TRBV27 and TRBJ1-1; no reliable D call. Germline-derived CDR1 and CDR2 are MNHEY and SMNVEV (reference sequence). This CDR3 contains 13 residues. V dropped 8 bases and J dropped 0 bases, with 10 bases sitting between them. The DNA of the CDR3 is TGTGCCAGCTCTAGCATCATGAACACTGAAGCTTTCTTT. It translates to CASSSIMNTEAFF.

The rearrangement joins TRBV28 to TRBJ2-1; TRBD2 matches 11 bases. CDR1 and CDR2 from the germline V gene are MDHEN and SYDVKM. V lost 3 bases and J lost 5; bases outside the gene matches: 3. The CDR3 runs 15 residues. The chain's CDR3 is CASSLVAGGNNEQFF. CDR3 DNA sequence: TGTGCCAGCAGTTTGGTAGCGGGGGGGAACAATGAGCAGTTCTTC.

The chain recombines TRBV29-1 with TRBJ2-1, with D tentatively TRBD1 (6 bases). Trimming took off 1 base at V and 0 bases at J, with 10 bases between the two ends. The germline gives CDR1 SQVTM, CDR2 ANQGSEA. CDR3 length equals 15 residues. CDR3 in amino acids: CSVEGGPFSYNEQFF. Written as DNA, the CDR3 is TGCAGCGTTGAAGGGGGGCCCTTCTCCTACAATGAGCAGTTCTTC.

The chain recombines TRBV4-3 with TRBJ1-3; D uncertain. The germline V gene has CDR1 LGHNA and CDR2 YSLEER. The CDR3 consists of 16 residues. The V end lost 0 bases, the J end lost 0 bases, and 9 bases lay between the germline ends. This CDR3 is CASSQEDSNSGNTIYF. DNA of the CDR3: TGCGCCAGCAGCCAAGAAGACTCTAACTCTGGAAACACCATATATTTT.

The rearrangement joins TRBV5-4 to TRBJ2-7; D is perhaps TRBD2 (5 bases). Trimming took 4 bases from V and 6 from J, leaving 11 bases between them. The CDR3 loop spans 12 amino acids. CDR1 is SGHNT and CDR2 is YYREEE in the germline V gene (reference sequence). The chain's CDR3 is CASSLPRGEQYF. CDR3 sequence (DNA): TGTGCCAGCAGCCTCCCCCGGGGCGAGCAGTACTTC. The entire variable domain, with the rest obtained from reference TRBV5-4 and TRBJ2-7, is as follows: ETGVTQSPTHLIKTRGQQVTLRCSSQSGHNTVSWYQQALGQGPQFIFQYYREEENGRGNFPPRFSGLQFPNYSSELNVNALELDDSALYLCASSLPRGEQYFGPGTRLTVT.

The chain uses TRBV11-2 and TRBJ1-1; 10 bases line up with TRBD1. The V segment lost 3 bases and the J segment 12 bases; nucleotides outside the gene matches: 16. Per germline, CDR1 SGHAT and CDR2 FQNNGV. This CDR3 is built from 16 residues. The CDR3 nucleotides read TGTGCCAGCAGCTTCGGTTTGGCTGGACAGGGGGGTAGTACTTTCTTT. Translation gives CASSFGLAGQGGSTFF.

This clone was found a few times. The chain carries TRBV27 and TRBJ2-5; TRBD2 agrees at 10 bases. TRBJ2-7 matches the DNA end more closely, so the J call is doubtful. Germline V gives CDR1 MNHEY, CDR2 SMNVEV (reference sequence). The CDR3 spans 14 residues. CDR3 protein: CASSRTSGAYEQYF. The CDR3 region has the DNA TGTGCCAGCAGCCGGACTAGCGGCGCATACGAGCAGTACTTC.

The chain carries TRBV15 and TRBJ2-3; 11 nucleotides agree with TRBD2. The length of the CDR3 is 20 residues. J gave up 4 bases and V 2 bases, and 17 bases lay outside the gene matches. Germline V lookup: CDR1 LNHNV, CDR2 YYDKDF (reference sequence). This CDR3 is CATSRPLPPTSGSNPDTQYF. CDR3 coding DNA: TGTGCCACCAGCAGACCGCTACCCCCAACTAGCGGGAGTAACCCAGATACGCAGTATTTT. The variable domain in full, with the rest retrieved from reference TRBV15 and TRBJ2-3, is DAMVIQNPRYQVTQFGKPVTLSCSQTLNHNVMYWYQQKSSQAPKLLFHYYDKDFNNEADTPDNFQSRRPNTSFCFLDIRSPGLGDTAMYLCATSRPLPPTSGSNPDTQYFGPGTRLTVL.

V and J are TRBV19 and TRBJ2-3; 7 bases are a match to TRBD2. CDR1 is LNHDA, CDR2 SQIVND, per germline (reference sequence). The CDR3 has 13 residues. With V trimmed by 6 bases and J by 5 bases, 5 bases remained unmatched. The CDR3 reads CASSRGEIDTQYF. Written as DNA, the CDR3 is TGTGCCAGTAGCCGGGGGGAGATAGATACGCAGTATTTT.

The chain is built from TRBV7-9 and TRBJ1-2; 8 nucleotides agree with TRBD1. Looked up from germline, CDR1 is SEHNR and CDR2 is FQNEAQ (reference sequence). The CDR3 totals 14 residues. The V gene end was trimmed by 4 bases and the J gene end by 4 bases; junction bases not matched to a gene: 5. The CDR3 DNA sequence: TGTGCCAGCAGCTCCTTCACAGGGGGCTATGGCTACACCTTC. Amino acid sequence: CASSSFTGGYGYTF.

The chain uses TRBV5-1 and TRBJ2-7, with TRBD2 as a possible D gene (5 bases). The germline V gene has CDR1 SGHRS and CDR2 YFSETQ. V was shortened by 0 bases and J by 5 bases, with 12 bases between the two germline ends. The CDR3 sequence is 14 residues long. CDR3 amino acids: CASSLAVRGNEQYF. In DNA form, the CDR3 reads TGCGCCAGCAGCTTGGCGGTTAGAGGGAACGAGCAGTACTTC.

V gene TRBV10-3 combines with J gene TRBJ2-1; 14 positions match TRBD2. V shed 4 bases and J 7 bases; nucleotides not matched to a gene: 9. This CDR3 is 17 amino acids long. Germline V gene data show CDR1 as ENHRY and CDR2 as SYGVKD. DNA for the CDR3: TGTGCCATCAGTGGATCGCGGGGACTAGCGGGAGTAAATGAGCAGTTCTTC. It specifies CAISGSRGLAGVNEQFF.

The J gene is TRBJ2-5, the V gene TRBV29-1; D perhaps matches TRBD2 (7 bases). The CDR3 spans 13 residues. CDR1 and CDR2 from the germline V gene are SQVTM and ANQGSEA. Trimming removed 4 bases from V and 7 bases from J, with 16 bases in between. The chain's CDR3 is CSVGAGAGGTQYF. The DNA for the CDR3 is TGCAGCGTTGGTGCGGGGGCGGGTGGGACCCAGTACTTC.

V and J are TRBV7-8 and TRBJ2-1; possible D gene TRBD2, 5 bases. The V end lost 1 base, the J end lost 4 bases, and 11 bases lay between the germline ends. Per germline, CDR1 SGHVS and CDR2 FQNEAQ. The CDR3 sequence is 15 residues long. The CDR3 is CASSLGASSYNEQFF. For the CDR3, the DNA is TGTGCCAGCAGCTTAGGGGCTAGCTCTTACAATGAGCAGTTCTTC. The complete variable domain, with remaining parts taken from reference TRBV7-8 and TRBJ2-1, reads GAGVSQSPRYKVAKRGQDVALRCDPISGHVSLFWYQQALGQGPEFLTYFQNEAQLDKSGLPSDRFFAERPEGSVSTLKIQRTQQEDSAVYLCASSLGASSYNEQFFGPGTRLTVL.

The chain combines TRBV5-8 with TRBJ2-1, with TRBD2 identical over 11 bases. CDR3 length equals 15 residues. Trimming removed 2 bases from V and 3 bases from J; junction bases left unmatched: 1. The germline CDR1 and CDR2 sequences are SGHTS and YDEGEE. CDR3 in DNA: TGTGCCAGCAGCTTACTAGCGGGAGTCTACAATGAGCAGTTCTTC. This sequence encodes CASSLLAGVYNEQFF.

The chain recombines TRBV19 with TRBJ1-5, with D possibly TRBD1 on 6 matching bases. This CDR3 contains 13 residues. Germline CDR1 LNHDA, CDR2 SQIVND (reference sequence). The V and J ends lost 5 bases and 9 bases respectively, with 14 bases between them. As DNA, the CDR3 is TGTGCCAGTAGTCAACAGGAAGGGGGGCCCCAGCATTTT. This codes for CASSQQEGGPQHF.

This clone has more than one count but fewer than ten. The rearrangement joins TRBV28 to TRBJ2-3; 9 bases map to TRBD2. V was clipped by 5 bases and J by 0 bases; unmatched bases: 6. Germline V CDR1 and CDR2: MDHEN, SYDVKM. The CDR3 length is 16 residues. The CDR3 here is CASSPLTSGSTDTQYF. The CDR3 DNA is TGTGCCAGCAGTCCCTTGACTAGCGGTAGCACAGATACGCAGTATTTT.